This TCR beta chain is from a study of siplizumab effects on memory and regulatory T cells. Regarding this clone: Its antigen is as yet unknown.

Some clones are missing from TCRdb's copy, which holds only in-frame ones; the method was immunoSEQ multiplex PCR. The table shows about 120,000 clones, with roughly 92% occurring only once. J lost 5 bases, V lost 4 bases, and 8 bases had no gene match. The length of the CDR3 is 14 residues. Germline CDR1 reads SGHDT; CDR2 reads YYEEEE. Regarding the study as a whole: Naive T cells were seemingly more diverse than memory cells, and major contributions to the alloresponse seemed to be made by them.

The V call is TRBV5-6, the J call TRBJ1-1; 7 bases align to TRBD1. The source of this sequence is a human donor in good health. The sequenced material came from CD4+ T cells sorted from blood. CDR3 bases: TGTGCCAGCAGCCTGGCAGGGGGAGTAACTGAAGCTTTCTTT. It encodes CASSLAGGVTEAFF.